The 27 T cell receptor beta chains given below trace back to one sample, sequenced in a study of beta chain features in type 1 diabetes. What was sequenced were expressed TCRB transcripts, since all of the isolated RNA had been reverse transcribed. The data were produced by immunoSEQ multiplex PCR, yet TCRdb's version contains in-frame clones alone and is incomplete. The sample lists roughly 24,000 clones, 50% to 60% occurring once. No antigen is known for these receptors. Whole-study findings and limits: When Type 1 diabetes patients were examined, their TCRB CDR3s proved moderately but significantly shorter in all four CD4+ subsets.

Sequencing was performed on stem cell memory CD4+ T cells from blood. The receptors derive from a man between 18 and 35 years old with type 1 diabetes.

The rearrangement links TRBV28 to TRBJ1-1; possibly TRBD1 for D (5 bases). The CDR3 totals 14 residues. V was pared by 2 bases and J by 11 bases, with 18 bases between. Germline V lookup: CDR1 MDHEN, CDR2 SYDVKM. The DNA of the CDR3 is TGTGCCAGCAGTTTAATAAATCAGGGCGTCGGGGCTTTCTTT. Translating gives CASSLINQGVGAFF.

The chain recombines TRBV18 with TRBJ2-7; a weak D match, TRBD1 (6 bases). The germline V and J ends were trimmed by 4 bases and 3 bases, with 16 bases remaining between them. The CDR3 spans 15 residues. Looked up from germline, CDR1 is KGHSH and CDR2 is LQKENI. DNA of the CDR3: TGTGCCAGCTCACATCGGGGACAAGGGGACTACGAGCAGTACTTC. Its protein product is CASSHRGQGDYEQYF. The variable domain in full, completed from reference TRBV18 and TRBJ2-7, reads NAGVMQNPRHLVRRRGQEARLRCSPMKGHSHVYWYRQLPEEGLKFMVYLQKENIIDESGMPKERFSAEFPKEGPSILRIQQVVRGDSAAYFCASSHRGQGDYEQYFGPGTRLTVT.

This clone was seen once. The V gene is TRBV21-1, the J gene TRBJ2-7; TRBD1 reflects the table's D call only, with no check against the DNA. TRBV21-1 represents a pseudogene. The CDR3 sequence is 12 residues long. CDR3 bases: TGTGCCAGCAGTGGAGACAGCGACGAGCAGTACTTC. It encodes CASSGDSDEQYF.

The V call is TRBV7-9, the J call TRBJ1-1; D is unresolved. The CDR3 spans 14 residues. The V end was cut by 3 bases, the J end by 1 base, with 9 bases between. Germline lookup yields CDR1 SEHNR and CDR2 FQNEAQ (reference sequence). The CDR3 nucleotides read TGTGCCAGCAGCTTGGTAACGGGGAACACTGAAGCTTTCTTT. It yields the protein CASSLVTGNTEAFF.

The chain recombines TRBV5-4 with TRBJ1-1; 10 bases line up with TRBD1. The CDR3 sequence is 14 residues long. Trimming cost V 5 bases and J 5 bases; bases outside gene matches: 6. Germline V gene sequence: CDR1 SGHNT, CDR2 YYREEE (reference sequence). CDR3 sequence: CASRKTGGFTEAFF. The CDR3 DNA reads TGTGCCAGCAGGAAGACAGGGGGCTTTACTGAAGCTTTCTTT.

This clone is a singleton in its sample. The chain uses TRBV15 and TRBJ1-2, with D possibly matching TRBD1 (5 bases). There are 17 residues in the CDR3. Trimming left V 0 bases short and J 6 bases short, with 20 bases between. Germline V gives CDR1 LNHNV, CDR2 YYDKDF (reference sequence). The CDR3: CATSREMWRDEENGYTF. As DNA, the CDR3 is TGTGCCACCAGCAGAGAAATGTGGCGGGACGAAGAAAATGGCTACACCTTC.

The chain carries TRBV7-7 and TRBJ2-3, with a tentative D call TRBD1 (5 bases). CDR1 is SSHAT, CDR2 FNYEAQ, per germline (reference sequence). This CDR3 has 15 amino acids. The germline V and J ends were trimmed by 5 bases and 2 bases, with 14 bases remaining between them. The CDR3 coding sequence is TGTGCCAGCAGCCCGACAGCCTCCTCCACAGATACGCAGTATTTT. Its translation: CASSPTASSTDTQYF.

J is TRBJ2-3 and V is TRBV5-1; D is possibly TRBD1 (7 bases). Germline V gene lookup returns CDR1 SGHRS and CDR2 YFSETQ. This CDR3 spans 14 amino acids. Trimming took off 4 bases at V and 0 bases at J, with 9 bases between the two ends. CDR3 amino acids: CASSAGQSTDTQYF. CDR3 bases: TGCGCCAGCAGCGCGGGACAGAGCACAGATACGCAGTATTTT.

This clone has a handful of counts. V usage is TRBV4-2 and J usage is TRBJ2-5; TRBD2 matches 9 bases. Germline V gene lookup returns CDR1 LGHNA and CDR2 YNFKEQ. Unmatched junction bases numbered 11, after V lost 3 bases and J lost 6 bases. This CDR3 is 16 amino acids long. CDR3 sequence reads: CASSHSGSSGVKTQYF. CDR3 nucleotide sequence: TGTGCCAGCAGCCACTCAGGGTCTAGCGGGGTAAAGACCCAGTACTTC.

This clone has just a few counts. The chain recombines TRBV11-2 with TRBJ2-5; weak D call: TRBD2 (6 bases). With 5 bases removed from V and 5 bases from J, the gap between germline ends came to 15 bases. The CDR3 covers 14 residues. CDR1 SGHAT and CDR2 FQNNGV come from the germline V gene. The CDR3 spells CASSRGAARETQYF. The CDR3 nucleotides read TGTGCCAGCAGCCGCGGGGCGGCGAGGGAGACCCAGTACTTC.

The J gene is TRBJ1-6, the V gene TRBV2; tentative D call: TRBD1 (5 bases). Trimming shortened V by 7 bases and J by 3 bases, and 10 bases separated the two germline ends. CDR1 is SNHLY, CDR2 FYNNEI, per germline. The CDR3 sequence is 14 residues long. The CDR3 region is CASTWGGYNSPLHF. In DNA form, the CDR3 reads TGTGCCAGCACCTGGGGGGGCTATAATTCACCCCTCCACTTT.

This clone has just a few counts. Here the CDR3 DNA reads TGTGCCAGCAGTTTCCCCACAGGGGGTGGTAATGAAAAACTGTTTTTT. Translating gives CASSFPTGGGNEKLFF. The rearrangement links TRBV28 to TRBJ1-4, with 8 positions matching TRBD1. The germline V gene encodes CDR1 MDHEN and CDR2 SYDVKM. Trimming removed 3 bases from V and 4 bases from J; junction bases left unmatched: 7. CDR3 size: 16 residues.

The chain carries TRBV2 and TRBJ2-2; the match to TRBD1 covers 7 bases. The junction had 8 bases not matched to a gene; V was cut back by 6 bases and J by 4 bases. This CDR3 comprises 15 residues. Germline loops: CDR1 SNHLY, CDR2 FYNNEI. The CDR3 here is CASSLTGQTTGELFF. The DNA for the CDR3 is TGTGCCAGCAGCTTGACGGGACAGACCACCGGGGAGCTGTTTTTT.

The CDR3 DNA is TGTGCCAGCAGCTTGGGCGGCAGGGCCTCCTATAATTCACCCCTCCACTTT. Encoded protein: CASSLGGRASYNSPLHF. V usage is TRBV5-4 and J usage is TRBJ1-6; D is possibly TRBD1 (5 bases). CDR1 is SGHNT and CDR2 is YYREEE in the germline V gene (reference sequence). V lost 0 bases to trimming and J lost 0 bases, with 10 bases between them. CDR3 size: 17 residues.

The rearrangement joins TRBV21-1 to TRBJ1-5; the table calls TRBD1, which could not be checked here. TRBV21-1 is flagged as a pseudogene. The CDR3 covers 19 residues. The CDR3 region has the DNA TGTGCCAGCAGCAAAGCGTCGCCGACAGGGGGCTGGGGTAATCAGCCCCAGCATTTT. Protein product: CASSKASPTGGWGNQPQHF.

This chain joins TRBV29-1 and TRBJ1-1, with 7 positions matching TRBD1. The CDR3 has 11 residues. After removal of 6 bases from V and 3 bases from J, the junction contained 1 base not matched to a gene. CDR1 and CDR2 from the germline V gene are SQVTM and ANQGSEA. The CDR3 protein is CSVGTDTEAFF. In nucleotides, the CDR3 is TGCAGCGTAGGGACAGACACTGAAGCTTTCTTT.

This clone was recorded a few times. This rearrangement joins TRBV7-2 to TRBJ2-1; TRBD2 matches 13 bases. The trim removed 6 bases at V and 5 bases at J, leaving 13 bases unmatched. The CDR3 contains 18 residues. In germline, CDR1 is SGHTA, CDR2 FQGNSA. The chain's CDR3 is CASSQTLGLAGENNEQFF. The CDR3 DNA follows: TGTGCCAGCAGTCAGACTCTTGGACTAGCGGGGGAGAACAATGAGCAGTTCTTC.

Concerning this clone: At one boundary the junction diverges from the germline segment, which might be a read error. The same CDR3 also results from other DNA sequences found in this sample. The chain recombines TRBV19 with TRBJ2-3; D is possibly TRBD1 (7 bases). This CDR3 is 13 amino acids long. Looked up from germline, CDR1 is LNHDA and CDR2 is SQIVND (reference sequence). The CDR3 here is CASSIGGGDTQYF. The DNA for the CDR3 is TGTGCCAGCAGTATTGGAGGGGGCGATACGCAGTATTTT.

This chain connects TRBV4-3 to TRBJ2-1; TRBD2 matches 15 bases. This CDR3 comprises 16 residues. Germline values: CDR1 LGHNA, CDR2 YSLEER. J lost 5 bases, V lost 6 bases, and 5 bases had no gene match. In DNA, the CDR3 is TGCGCCAGCAGTCGCGGACTAGCGGGGGGGAACAATGAGCAGTTCTTC. Translation: CASSRGLAGGNNEQFF.

The chain combines TRBV19 with TRBJ2-1, with 7 bases identical to TRBD2. The germline V gene encodes CDR1 LNHDA and CDR2 SQIVND (reference sequence). The CDR3 extends over 17 amino acids. V shed 5 bases, J shed 7 bases, and the junction held 17 bases outside the gene matches. The CDR3 loop reads CASSPQVPGRIYNEQFF. The CDR3 DNA reads as TGTGCCAGTAGTCCCCAGGTACCCGGGAGGATTTATAATGAGCAGTTCTTC. The full variable domain, its missing parts supplied by reference TRBV19 and TRBJ2-1, is DGGITQSPKYLFRKEGQNVTLSCEQNLNHDAMYWYRQDPGQGLRLIYYSQIVNDFQKGDIAEGYSVSREKKESFPLTVTSAQKNPTAFYLCASSPQVPGRIYNEQFFGPGTRLTVL.

The J gene is TRBJ1-1, the V gene TRBV5-4; 8 bases fit TRBD1. The length of the CDR3 is 15 residues. Germline loops: CDR1 SGHNT, CDR2 YYREEE (reference sequence). Germline trimming cut 4 bases from V and 0 bases from J; bases unmatched to any gene: 5. The chain's CDR3 is CASSGDRGLNTEAFF. The DNA of the CDR3 is TGTGCCAGCAGCGGAGACAGGGGATTGAACACTGAAGCTTTCTTT.

The J gene is TRBJ2-1, the V gene TRBV5-1; 7 nucleotides align to TRBD2. J was trimmed by 6 bases and V by 6 bases; bases with no gene match: 3. Germline V gives CDR1 SGHRS, CDR2 YFSETQ. There are 12 residues in the CDR3. CDR3 loop: CASTTGGNEQFF. CDR3 sequence (DNA): TGCGCCAGCACCACGGGGGGCAATGAGCAGTTCTTC.

The chain combines TRBV25-1 with TRBJ2-6, with D tentatively TRBD1 (7 bases). With 9 bases removed from V and 2 bases from J, the gap between germline ends came to 14 bases. Germline V gives CDR1 MGHDK, CDR2 SYGVNS. The CDR3 is made up of 15 amino acids. In nucleotides, the CDR3 is TGTGCCAGTGGGCAGGGGGGAGCTGGGGCCAACGTCCTGACTTTC. Amino acids: CASGQGGAGANVLTF.

This chain uses TRBV4-2 with TRBJ2-1; 7 bases align to TRBD2. CDR1 is LGHNA and CDR2 is YNFKEQ in the germline V gene. Trimming removed 1 base from V and 7 bases from J; junction bases left unmatched: 7. The CDR3 has 15 residues. The CDR3 sequence: CASSQGGTSANEQFF. CDR3 DNA: TGTGCCAGCAGCCAAGGCGGCACTAGCGCGAATGAGCAGTTCTTC.

The chain recombines TRBV19 with TRBJ2-7; 11 bases are a match to TRBD1. CDR1 and CDR2 (germline): LNHDA, SQIVND (reference sequence). The CDR3 totals 16 residues. V gave up 2 bases and J gave up 3 bases; unmatched junction bases: 6. The CDR3 nucleotides read TGTGCCAGTAGTATACCCGGACAGGGGGCTGTCTACGAGCAGTACTTC. Protein: CASSIPGQGAVYEQYF.

The rearrangement joins TRBV5-6 to TRBJ2-4; 10 bases match TRBD1. The V and J ends lost 0 bases and 8 bases, in that order; junction bases with no gene match: 5. This CDR3 comprises 15 residues. Germline-derived CDR1 and CDR2 are SGHDT and YYEEEE. This chain's CDR3 is CASSLARTGGHIQYF. CDR3 coding DNA: TGTGCCAGCAGCTTGGCCAGGACAGGGGGTCACATTCAGTACTTC. The whole variable domain, remainder taken from reference TRBV5-6 and TRBJ2-4, is DAGVTQSPTHLIKTRGQQVTLRCSPKSGHDTVSWYQQALGQGPQFIFQYYEEEERQRGNFPDRFSGHQFPNYSSELNVNALLLGDSALYLCASSLARTGGHIQYFGAGTRLSVL.

This clone was counted between two and nine times. This chain joins TRBV18 and TRBJ1-5, with 9 bases lining up with TRBD1. In germline, CDR1 is KGHSH, CDR2 LQKENI. The CDR3 covers 17 residues. The trim removed 2 bases at V and 0 bases at J, leaving 5 bases unmatched. For the CDR3, the DNA is TGTGCCAGCTCACCAGGGACAGGGTCTTATAGCAATCAGCCCCAGCATTTT. This codes for CASSPGTGSYSNQPQHF.